This T cell receptor (beta chain) derives from a study of radiation and T cells in renal cell carcinoma. In regard to this clone: The target antigen is unknown. The junction departs from the called germline gene at one end, perhaps through a read error.

Study-level points and caveats: In blood, top tumor clones expanded by 2 weeks, shrinking by 4. Pretreatment tumor biopsies were lacking, so baseline clonotypes are unknown.

The CDR3 contains 17 residues. Looked up from germline, CDR1 is SQVTM and CDR2 is ANQGSEA. Here immunoSEQ multiplex PCR was the method, and the copy in TCRdb shows in-frame clones only, minus some. The table has 70,000 or so clones, over 80% seen once. As to time point: blood 2 weeks post-SBRT. Indicated treatment: 15 Gy SBRT to primary tumor, nephrectomy 4 weeks later. Sequenced material: blood, taken from a patient whose treatment included radiotherapy and nephrectomy. The chain links TRBV29-1 to TRBJ2-6, with D tentatively TRBD1 or TRBD2 (7 bases each). The origin of this receptor is a man between 60 and 75 years old with renal cell carcinoma. CDR3 nucleotide sequence: TGCAGCGTCCCTACAGGGGATCTAGGGGGCGGGGGCAACGTCCTGACTTTC. Translating it yields CSVPTGDLGGGGNVLTF. Variable domain in full (rest from reference TRBV29-1 and TRBJ2-6): SAVISQKPSRDICQRGTSLTIQCQVDSQVTMMFWYRQQPGQSLTLIATANQGSEATYESGFVIDKFPISRPNLTFSTLTVSNMSPEDSSIYLCSVPTGDLGGGGNVLTFGAGSRLTVL.